This T cell receptor beta chain came from a study of T-cell reconstitution after alpha-beta-depleted transplantation in children. Broader study findings: By about two months after transplant, alpha-beta T cells reportedly arose from several hundred graft clones that had expanded. Several patients had high TCRbeta diversity at day 60; it came from surviving recipient T cells and thymic progenitors.

There are 14 residues in the CDR3. The V and J ends lost 5 bases and 10 bases, in that order; junction bases with no gene match: 12. This clonotype was seen only a few times. The antigen remains unidentified. Unique molecular identifiers were incorporated into the prepared TCRbeta library. TCRdb redid the calling of the PCR reads with MiXCR, one entry per CDR3 protein. The table has roughly 490,000 distinct CDR3 sequences, roughly 11% seen once. Source: PBMCs, mostly from graft donor cells, taken 180 days after TCRalphabeta/CD19-depleted stem cell transplant. This TCR came from a female patient aged 2-9 years who had a stem cell transplant for aplastic anemia, so the T cells may come from the graft donor. The gene calls are TRBV12-3 or TRBV12-4 and TRBJ1-1; TRBD1 matches at 8 bases. The CDR3 nucleotides read TGTGCCAGCAGTAGACAGGGGTCATTGAGTGTAGCTTTCTTT. As protein: CASSRQGSLSVAFF.